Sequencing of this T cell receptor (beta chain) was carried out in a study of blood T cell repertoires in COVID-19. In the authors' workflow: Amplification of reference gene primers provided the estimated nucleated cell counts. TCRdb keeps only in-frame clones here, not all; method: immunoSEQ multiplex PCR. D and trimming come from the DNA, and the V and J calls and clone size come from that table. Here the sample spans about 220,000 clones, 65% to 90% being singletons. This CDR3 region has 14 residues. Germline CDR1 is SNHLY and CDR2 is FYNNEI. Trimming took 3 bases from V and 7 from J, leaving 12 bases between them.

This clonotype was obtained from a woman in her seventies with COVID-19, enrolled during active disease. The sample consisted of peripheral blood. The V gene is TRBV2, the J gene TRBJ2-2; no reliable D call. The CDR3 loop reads CASSEQALVGELFF. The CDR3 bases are TGTGCCAGCAGTGAGCAGGCTCTTGTCGGGGAGCTGTTTTTT.